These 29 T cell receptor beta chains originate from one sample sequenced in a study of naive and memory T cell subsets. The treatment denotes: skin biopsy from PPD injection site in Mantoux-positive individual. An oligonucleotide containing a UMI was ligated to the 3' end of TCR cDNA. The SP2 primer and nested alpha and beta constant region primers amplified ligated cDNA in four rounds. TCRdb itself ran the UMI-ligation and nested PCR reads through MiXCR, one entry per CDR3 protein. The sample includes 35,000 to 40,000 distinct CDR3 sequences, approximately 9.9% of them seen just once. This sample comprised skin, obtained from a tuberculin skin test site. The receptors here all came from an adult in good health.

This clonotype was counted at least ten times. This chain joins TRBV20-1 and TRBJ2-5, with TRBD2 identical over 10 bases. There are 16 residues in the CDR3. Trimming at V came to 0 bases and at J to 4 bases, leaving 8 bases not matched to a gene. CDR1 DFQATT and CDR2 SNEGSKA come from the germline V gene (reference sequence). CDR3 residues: CSAREKSGGAAETQYF. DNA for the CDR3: TGCAGTGCTAGAGAGAAAAGCGGGGGGGCCGCAGAGACCCAGTACTTC.

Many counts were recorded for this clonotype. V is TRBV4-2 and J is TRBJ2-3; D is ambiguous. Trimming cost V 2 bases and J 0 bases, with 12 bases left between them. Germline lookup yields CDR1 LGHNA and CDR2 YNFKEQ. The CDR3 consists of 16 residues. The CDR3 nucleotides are TGTGCCAGCAGCCAACTAACCGGATATAGCACAGATACGCAGTATTTT. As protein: CASSQLTGYSTDTQYF.

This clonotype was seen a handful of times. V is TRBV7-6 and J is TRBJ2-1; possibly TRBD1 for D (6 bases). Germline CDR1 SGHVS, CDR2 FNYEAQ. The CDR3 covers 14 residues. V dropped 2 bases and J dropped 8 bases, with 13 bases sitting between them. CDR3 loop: CASSLSEGVHEQFF. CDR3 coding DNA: TGTGCCAGCAGCTTATCAGAGGGGGTCCATGAGCAGTTCTTC.

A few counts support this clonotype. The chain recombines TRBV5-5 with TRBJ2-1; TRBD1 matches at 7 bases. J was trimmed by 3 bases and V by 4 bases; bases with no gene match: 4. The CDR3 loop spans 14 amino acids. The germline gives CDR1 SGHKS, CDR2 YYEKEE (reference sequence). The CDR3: CASSPWTGYNEQFF. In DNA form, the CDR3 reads TGTGCCAGCAGCCCTTGGACAGGCTACAATGAGCAGTTCTTC.

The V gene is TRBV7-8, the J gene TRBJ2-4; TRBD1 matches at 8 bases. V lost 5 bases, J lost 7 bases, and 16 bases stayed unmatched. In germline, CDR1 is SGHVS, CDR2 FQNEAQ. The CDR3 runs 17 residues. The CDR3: CASSGSDRGPGRNIQYF. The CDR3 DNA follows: TGTGCCAGCAGCGGGAGTGACAGGGGCCCAGGAAGGAACATTCAGTACTTC.

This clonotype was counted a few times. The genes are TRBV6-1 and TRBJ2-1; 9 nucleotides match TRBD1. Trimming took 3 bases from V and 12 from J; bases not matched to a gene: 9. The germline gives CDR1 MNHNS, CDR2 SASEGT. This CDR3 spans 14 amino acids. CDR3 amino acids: CASSEVPGQGRQFF. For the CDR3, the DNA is TGTGCCAGCAGTGAGGTCCCGGGACAGGGTCGGCAGTTCTTC.

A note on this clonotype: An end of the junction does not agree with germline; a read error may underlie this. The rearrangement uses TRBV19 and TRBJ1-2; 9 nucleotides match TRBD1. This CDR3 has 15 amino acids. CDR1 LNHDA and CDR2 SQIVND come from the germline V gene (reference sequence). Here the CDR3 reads CASSTSRDRDYGDTF. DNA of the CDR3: TGTGCCAGTAGTACAAGCCGGGACAGGGACTATGGCGACACCTTC. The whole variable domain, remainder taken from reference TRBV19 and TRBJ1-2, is DGGITQSPKYLFRKEGQNVTLSCEQNLNHDAMYWYRQDPGQGLRLIYYSQIVNDFQKGDIAEGYSVSREKKESFPLTVTSAQKNPTAFYLCASSTSRDRDYGDTFGSGTRLTVV.

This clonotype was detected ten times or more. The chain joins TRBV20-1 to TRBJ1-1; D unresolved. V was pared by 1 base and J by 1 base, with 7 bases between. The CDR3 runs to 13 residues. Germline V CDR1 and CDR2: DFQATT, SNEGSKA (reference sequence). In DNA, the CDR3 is TGCAGTGCTAGAGGTTCGGGGAACACTGAAGCTTTCTTT. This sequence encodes CSARGSGNTEAFF.

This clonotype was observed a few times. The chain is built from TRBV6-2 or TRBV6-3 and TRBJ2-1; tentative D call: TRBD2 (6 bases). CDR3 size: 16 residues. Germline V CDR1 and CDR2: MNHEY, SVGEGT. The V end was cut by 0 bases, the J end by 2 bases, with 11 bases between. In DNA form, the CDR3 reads TGTGCCAGCAGTTACTCGGGACTTCCTACCTACAATGAGCAGTTCTTC. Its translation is CASSYSGLPTYNEQFF.

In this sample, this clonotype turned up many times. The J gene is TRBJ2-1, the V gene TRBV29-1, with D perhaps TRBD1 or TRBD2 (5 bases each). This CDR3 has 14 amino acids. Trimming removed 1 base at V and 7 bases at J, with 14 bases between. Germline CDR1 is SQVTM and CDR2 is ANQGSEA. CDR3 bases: TGCAGCGTTGAAGGGGTGGGACGGCTGAATGAGCAGTTCTTC. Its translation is CSVEGVGRLNEQFF.

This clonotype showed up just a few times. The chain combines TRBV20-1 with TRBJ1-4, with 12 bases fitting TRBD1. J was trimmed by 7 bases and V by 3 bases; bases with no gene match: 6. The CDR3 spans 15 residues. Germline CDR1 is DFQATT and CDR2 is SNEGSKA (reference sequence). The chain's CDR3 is CSASSGTGGGEKLFF. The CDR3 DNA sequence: TGCAGTGCTAGTTCAGGGACAGGGGGCGGTGAAAAACTGTTTTTT.

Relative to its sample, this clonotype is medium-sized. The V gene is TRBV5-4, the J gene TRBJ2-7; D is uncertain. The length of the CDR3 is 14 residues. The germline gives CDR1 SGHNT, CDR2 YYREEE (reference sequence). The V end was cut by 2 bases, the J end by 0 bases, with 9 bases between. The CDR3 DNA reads TGTGCCAGCAGCTTCGGTATAAACTCCTACGAGCAGTACTTC. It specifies CASSFGINSYEQYF.

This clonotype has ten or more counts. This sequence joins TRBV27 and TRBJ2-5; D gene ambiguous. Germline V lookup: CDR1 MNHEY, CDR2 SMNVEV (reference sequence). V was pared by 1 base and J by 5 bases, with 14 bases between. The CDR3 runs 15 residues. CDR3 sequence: CASSLYHGTRETQYF. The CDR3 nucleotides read TGTGCCAGCAGTTTATATCACGGTACAAGGGAGACCCAGTACTTC.

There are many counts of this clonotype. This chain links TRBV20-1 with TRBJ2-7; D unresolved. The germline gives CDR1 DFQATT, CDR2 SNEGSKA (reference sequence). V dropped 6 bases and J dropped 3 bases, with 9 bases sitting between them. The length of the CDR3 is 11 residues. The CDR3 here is CSALAGYEQYF. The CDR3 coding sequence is TGCAGTGCCCTGGCTGGCTACGAGCAGTACTTC.

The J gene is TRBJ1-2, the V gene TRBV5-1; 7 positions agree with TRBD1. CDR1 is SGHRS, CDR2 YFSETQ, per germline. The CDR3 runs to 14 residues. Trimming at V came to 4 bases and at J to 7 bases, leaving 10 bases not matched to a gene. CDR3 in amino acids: CASSEGTEGFGYTF. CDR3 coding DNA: TGCGCCAGCAGCGAAGGGACAGAGGGTTTTGGCTACACCTTC.

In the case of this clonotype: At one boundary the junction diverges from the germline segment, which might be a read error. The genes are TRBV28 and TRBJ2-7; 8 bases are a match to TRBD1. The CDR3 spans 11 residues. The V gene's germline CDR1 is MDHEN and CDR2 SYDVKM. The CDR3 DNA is TGTGCCGGCAGTTACCGGGACAGGTCGTACTTC. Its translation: CAGSYRDRSYF. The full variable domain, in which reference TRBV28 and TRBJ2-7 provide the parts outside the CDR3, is DVKVTQSSRYLVKRTGEKVFLECVQDMDHENMFWYRQDPGLGLRLIYFSYDVKMKEKGDIPEGYSVSREKKERFSLILESASTNQTSMYLCAGSYRDRSYFGPGTRLTVT.

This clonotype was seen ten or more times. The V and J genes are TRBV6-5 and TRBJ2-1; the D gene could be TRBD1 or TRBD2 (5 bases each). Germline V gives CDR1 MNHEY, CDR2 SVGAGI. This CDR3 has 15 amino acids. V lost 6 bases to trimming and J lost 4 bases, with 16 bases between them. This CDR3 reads CASRGDGLYYNEQFF. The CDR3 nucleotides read TGTGCCAGCAGGGGGGACGGCCTCTATTACAATGAGCAGTTCTTC.

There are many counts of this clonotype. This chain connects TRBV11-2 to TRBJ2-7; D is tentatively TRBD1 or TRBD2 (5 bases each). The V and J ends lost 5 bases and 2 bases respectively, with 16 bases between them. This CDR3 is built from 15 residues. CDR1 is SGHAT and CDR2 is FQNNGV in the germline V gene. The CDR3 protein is CASSPPGTVTYEQYF. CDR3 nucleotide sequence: TGTGCCAGCAGCCCCCCCGGGACGGTAACCTACGAGCAGTACTTC.

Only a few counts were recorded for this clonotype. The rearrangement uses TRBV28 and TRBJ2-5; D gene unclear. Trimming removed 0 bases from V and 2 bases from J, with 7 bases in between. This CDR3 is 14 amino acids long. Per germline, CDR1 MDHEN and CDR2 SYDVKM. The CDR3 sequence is CASSLCCTQETQYF. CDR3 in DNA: TGTGCCAGCAGTTTATGCTGTACGCAAGAGACCCAGTACTTC.

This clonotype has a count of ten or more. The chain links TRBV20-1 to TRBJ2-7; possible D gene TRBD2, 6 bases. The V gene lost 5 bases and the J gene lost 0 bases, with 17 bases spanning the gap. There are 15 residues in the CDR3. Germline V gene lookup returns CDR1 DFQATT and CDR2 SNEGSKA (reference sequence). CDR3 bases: TGCAGTGCTCAAAAGATTGGGGGGAGCTCCTACGAGCAGTACTTC. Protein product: CSAQKIGGSSYEQYF.

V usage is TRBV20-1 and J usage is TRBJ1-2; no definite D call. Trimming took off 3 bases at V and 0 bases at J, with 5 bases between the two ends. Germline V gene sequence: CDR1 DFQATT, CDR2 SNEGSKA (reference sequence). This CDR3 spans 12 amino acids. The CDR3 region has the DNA TGCAGTGCTAGTAGCTCTAACTATGGCTACACCTTC. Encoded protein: CSASSSNYGYTF.

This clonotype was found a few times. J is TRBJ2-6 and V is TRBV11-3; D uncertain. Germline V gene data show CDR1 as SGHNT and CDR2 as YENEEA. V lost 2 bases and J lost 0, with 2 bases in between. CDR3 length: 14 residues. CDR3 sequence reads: CASSLISGANVLTF. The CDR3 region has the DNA TGTGCCAGCAGCTTAATCTCTGGGGCCAACGTCCTGACTTTC.

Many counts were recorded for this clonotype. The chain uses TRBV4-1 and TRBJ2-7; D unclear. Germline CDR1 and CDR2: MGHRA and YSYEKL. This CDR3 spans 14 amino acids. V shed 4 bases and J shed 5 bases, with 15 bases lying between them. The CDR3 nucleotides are TGCGCCAGCAGCCGCTACCTAGAGGTTAACGAGCAGTACTTC. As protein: CASSRYLEVNEQYF.

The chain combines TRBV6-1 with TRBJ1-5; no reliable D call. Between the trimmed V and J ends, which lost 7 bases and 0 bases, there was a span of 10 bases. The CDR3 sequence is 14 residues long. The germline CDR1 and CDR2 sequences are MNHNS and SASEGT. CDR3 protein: CASILDHSNQPQHF. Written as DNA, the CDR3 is TGTGCCAGCATCTTGGACCATAGCAATCAGCCCCAGCATTTT.

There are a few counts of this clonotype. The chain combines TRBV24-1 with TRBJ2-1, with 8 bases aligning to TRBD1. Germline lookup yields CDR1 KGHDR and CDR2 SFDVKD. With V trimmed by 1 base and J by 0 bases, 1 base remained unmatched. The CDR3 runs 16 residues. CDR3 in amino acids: CATSDFGQGSYNEQFF. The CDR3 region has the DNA TGTGCCACCAGTGATTTCGGACAGGGCTCCTACAATGAGCAGTTCTTC.

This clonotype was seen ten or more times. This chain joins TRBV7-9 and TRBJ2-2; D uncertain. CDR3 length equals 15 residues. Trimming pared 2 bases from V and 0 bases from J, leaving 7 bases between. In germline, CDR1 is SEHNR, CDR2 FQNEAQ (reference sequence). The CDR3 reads CASSLRAANTGELFF. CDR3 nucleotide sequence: TGTGCCAGCAGCTTACGGGCCGCGAACACCGGGGAGCTGTTTTTT.

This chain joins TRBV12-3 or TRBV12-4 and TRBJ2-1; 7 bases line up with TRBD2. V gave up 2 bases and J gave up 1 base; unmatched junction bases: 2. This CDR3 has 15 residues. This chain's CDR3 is CASSLQGGSYNEQFF. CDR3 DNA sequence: TGTGCCAGCAGTTTACAGGGAGGGTCCTACAATGAGCAGTTCTTC.

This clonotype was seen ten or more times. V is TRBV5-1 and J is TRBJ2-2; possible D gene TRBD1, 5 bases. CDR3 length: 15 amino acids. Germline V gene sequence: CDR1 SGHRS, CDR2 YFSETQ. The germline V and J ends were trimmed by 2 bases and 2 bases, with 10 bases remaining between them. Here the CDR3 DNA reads TGCGCCAGCAGCTTAAAGACAGATAACACCGGGGAGCTGTTTTTT. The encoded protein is CASSLKTDNTGELFF. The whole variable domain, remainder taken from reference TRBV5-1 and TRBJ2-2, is KAGVTQTPRYLIKTRGQQVTLSCSPISGHRSVSWYQQTPGQGLQFLFEYFSETQRNKGNFPGRFSGRQFSNSRSEMNVSTLELGDSALYLCASSLKTDNTGELFFGEGSRLTVL.

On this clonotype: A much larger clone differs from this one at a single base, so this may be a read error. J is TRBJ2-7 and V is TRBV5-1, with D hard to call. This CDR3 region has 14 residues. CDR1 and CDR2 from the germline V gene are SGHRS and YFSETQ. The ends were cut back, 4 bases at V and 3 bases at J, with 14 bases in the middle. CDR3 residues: CASSPLDRNYEQYF. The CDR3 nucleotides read TGCGCCAGCAGCCCCCTCGACCGGAACTACGAGCAGTACTTC.